The 23 T cell receptor beta chains below all came from one sample that was sequenced in a study of glioma-infiltrating T cells after dendritic cell vaccination. Produced via immunoSEQ multiplex PCR; TCRdb's table is partial and in-frame only. The sample records about 82,000 clones, 70% to 90% being singletons. Sequences were derived from blood, sampled before dendritic cell vaccination. The receptors were gathered from a human donor with glioblastoma.

The chain is built from TRBV10-1 and TRBJ2-2; 7 bases agree with TRBD2. Unmatched junction bases numbered 16, after V lost 4 bases and J lost 5 bases. The germline CDR1 and CDR2 sequences are WNHNN and SYGVQD (reference sequence). The CDR3 length is 18 residues. The CDR3 nucleotides read TGCGCCAGCAGTGGGGTCGCTAGCGGTGTTGGAGGGACCGGGGAGCTGTTTTTT. This translates into CASSGVASGVGGTGELFF.

The rearrangement links TRBV6-1 to TRBJ1-2; TRBD1 matches 11 bases. V trimming: 2 bases; J trimming: 8 bases; junction bases outside the gene matches: 7. This CDR3 is 15 amino acids long. The germline CDR1 and CDR2 sequences are MNHNS and SASEGT. CDR3 nucleotides: TGTGCCAGCAGTGAACAGGGACAGGGGGTTTTGGGCTACACCTTC. Translated: CASSEQGQGVLGYTF.

The J gene is TRBJ2-3, the V gene TRBV2; 7 bases agree with TRBD2. There are 16 residues in the CDR3. With 8 bases clipped from V and 0 bases from J, the junction kept 11 bases outside the gene matches. Germline V gives CDR1 SNHLY, CDR2 FYNNEI. The CDR3 DNA follows: TGTGCCAGCGGAACCGGTAGCGGGCCTAGCACAGATACGCAGTATTTT. Its translation: CASGTGSGPSTDTQYF.

In DNA form, the CDR3 reads TGTGCCATCAGACCGACTAGCGGGGGGGCTGGCGGGGAGCTGTTTTTT. As protein: CAIRPTSGGAGGELFF. V gene TRBV10-3 combines with J gene TRBJ2-2; 14 nucleotides line up with TRBD2. This CDR3 is built from 16 residues. In germline, CDR1 is ENHRY, CDR2 SYGVKD. V lost 6 bases, J lost 7 bases, and 7 bases stayed unmatched.

The chain combines TRBV5-6 with TRBJ1-1; D not resolved. The germline V gene has CDR1 SGHDT and CDR2 YYEEEE. The CDR3 totals 13 residues. The V and J ends lost 2 bases and 2 bases respectively, with 7 bases between them. This CDR3 is CASSFSVNTEAFF. The CDR3 DNA sequence: TGTGCCAGCAGCTTTTCTGTTAACACTGAAGCTTTCTTT. Based on the CDR3 plus reference TRBV5-6 and TRBJ1-1, the full variable domain is DAGVTQSPTHLIKTRGQQVTLRCSPKSGHDTVSWYQQALGQGPQFIFQYYEEEERQRGNFPDRFSGHQFPNYSSELNVNALLLGDSALYLCASSFSVNTEAFFGQGTRLTVV.

The CDR3 DNA is TGTGCCAGCAGTGATGACGGTAGCGGGGGCGCTAGCACAGATACGCAGTATTTT. Amino acids: CASSDDGSGGASTDTQYF. The chain combines TRBV25-1 with TRBJ2-3, with 9 nucleotides matching TRBD2. Germline V gene sequence: CDR1 MGHDK, CDR2 SYGVNS. This CDR3 comprises 18 residues. V lost 3 bases, J lost 0 bases, and 10 bases stayed unmatched. The complete variable domain, with remaining parts taken from reference TRBV25-1 and TRBJ2-3, reads EADIYQTPRYLVIGTGKKITLECSQTMGHDKMYWYQQDPGMELHLIHYSYGVNSTEKGDLSSESTVSRIRTEHFPLTLESARPSHTSQYLCASSDDGSGGASTDTQYFGPGTRLTVL.

The chain links TRBV6-1 to TRBJ1-2; D perhaps matches TRBD1 (6 bases). The CDR3 spans 14 residues. V was pared by 9 bases and J by 0 bases, with 14 bases between. In germline, CDR1 is MNHNS, CDR2 SASEGT. The CDR3 here is CASTGWGANYGYTF. The CDR3 nucleotides read TGTGCCAGTACAGGGTGGGGAGCTAACTATGGCTACACCTTC.

This chain links TRBV4-1 with TRBJ1-3, with 10 bases matching TRBD1. The CDR3 totals 17 residues. J gave up 2 bases and V 4 bases, and 8 bases lay outside the gene matches. Germline V gene lookup returns CDR1 MGHRA and CDR2 YSYEKL. CDR3 bases: TGCGCCAGCAGCCTCTCCGGGACAGGGGAACCTGGAAACACCATATATTTT. Translated: CASSLSGTGEPGNTIYF.

The V gene is TRBV4-2, the J gene TRBJ2-3; 13 bases match TRBD2. The J segment lost 6 bases and the V segment lost 4 bases, leaving 10 bases of the junction unmatched. Germline CDR1 is LGHNA and CDR2 is YNFKEQ. The CDR3 sequence is 17 residues long. The CDR3 DNA reads TGTGCCAGCAGCCGCACAGGGGCGACTAGCGGGGGGGATACGCAGTATTTT. Its translation: CASSRTGATSGGDTQYF.

This chain links TRBV28 with TRBJ1-1; TRBD1 agrees at 8 bases. There are 16 residues in the CDR3. Germline V gene sequence: CDR1 MDHEN, CDR2 SYDVKM. Losses at the gene ends were 2 bases for V and 1 base for J; bases not matched to a gene: 6. DNA of the CDR3: TGTGCCAGCAGTTTAAATCAGGGGGCAGGGAACACTGAAGCTTTCTTT. It yields the protein CASSLNQGAGNTEAFF.

The V call is TRBV7-2, the J call TRBJ2-1; no firm D call. CDR1 SGHTA and CDR2 FQGNSA come from the germline V gene. Trimming took off 0 bases at V and 3 bases at J, with 6 bases between the two ends. The CDR3 is made up of 14 amino acids. CDR3 nucleotide sequence: TGTGCCAGCAGCTTAGCGGGCAGCTACAATGAGCAGTTCTTC. This sequence encodes CASSLAGSYNEQFF.

The J gene is TRBJ2-6, the V gene TRBV5-6; D uncertain. The CDR3 spans 16 residues. Germline CDR1 is SGHDT and CDR2 is YYEEEE. The V gene lost 4 bases and the J gene lost 0 bases, with 11 bases spanning the gap. The CDR3 region has the DNA TGTGCCAGCAGCGGGTACAGCAGCTCTGGGGCCAACGTCCTGACTTTC. Residues: CASSGYSSSGANVLTF.

This sequence joins TRBV7-9 and TRBJ1-1; a possible D gene is TRBD1 (6 bases). The CDR3 runs 15 residues. Trimming removed 5 bases at V and 3 bases at J, with 16 bases between. CDR1 is SEHNR, CDR2 FQNEAQ, per germline (reference sequence). CDR3: CASSDRPGGDTEAFF. The CDR3 region has the DNA TGTGCCAGCAGCGACCGACCGGGGGGCGACACTGAAGCTTTCTTT.

Only one count was recorded for this clone. The chain carries TRBV27 and TRBJ2-3, with TRBD2 as a possible D gene (7 bases). Looked up from germline, CDR1 is MNHEY and CDR2 is SMNVEV (reference sequence). This CDR3 has 17 amino acids. Trimming pared 4 bases from V and 4 bases from J, leaving 21 bases between. The CDR3 region has the DNA TGTGCCAGCAGTTCGACCGCGGGGGCGGGAATGCCAGATACGCAGTATTTT. Its translation: CASSSTAGAGMPDTQYF.

This clone occurred a few times. The chain couples TRBV18 to TRBJ2-3; D may be TRBD2 (5 bases). The CDR3 is 14 amino acids. Germline V gene data show CDR1 as KGHSH and CDR2 as LQKENI. The V and J ends lost 0 bases and 6 bases respectively, with 10 bases between them. CDR3 bases: TGTGCCAGCTCACCACCAGCAGAGCGGGATACGCAGTATTTT. Amino acid sequence: CASSPPAERDTQYF.

The gene calls are TRBV6-5 and TRBJ1-6; D is possibly TRBD1 (6 bases). The CDR3 is 14 residues long. The germline V gene encodes CDR1 MNHEY and CDR2 SVGAGI. Trimming left V 6 bases short and J 6 bases short, with 12 bases between. CDR3 amino acids: CASRWTVINSPLHF. CDR3 nucleotide sequence: TGTGCCAGCAGGTGGACAGTGATTAATTCACCCCTCCACTTT.

The chain has TRBV5-8 and TRBJ2-5, with TRBD1 matching over 9 bases. Germline V gene data show CDR1 as SGHTS and CDR2 as YDEGEE. The CDR3 loop spans 15 amino acids. V lost 2 bases to trimming and J lost 4 bases; unmatched junction nucleotides: 6. CDR3 region: CASSFGQGRIETQYF. In DNA, the CDR3 is TGTGCCAGCAGCTTTGGACAGGGGAGGATAGAGACCCAGTACTTC.

V and J are TRBV11-2 and TRBJ2-2; TRBD1 agrees at 7 bases. This CDR3 has 15 residues. Germline values: CDR1 SGHAT, CDR2 FQNNGV. Unmatched junction bases numbered 7, after V lost 2 bases and J lost 7 bases. CDR3 sequence reads: CASSLRQGVDGELFF. CDR3 nucleotide sequence: TGTGCCAGCAGCTTAAGGCAGGGGGTCGACGGGGAGCTGTTTTTT.

The J gene is TRBJ2-1, the V gene TRBV11-3; perhaps TRBD2 as D (6 bases). CDR1 is SGHNT, CDR2 YENEEA, per germline. Trimming stripped 6 bases from V and 10 bases from J, with 22 bases between. This CDR3 spans 15 amino acids. The CDR3 loop is CASSSVLGGGEEQFF. The CDR3 DNA reads TGTGCCAGCAGTTCAGTGCTGGGGGGAGGCGAAGAGCAGTTCTTC.

The chain recombines TRBV7-3 with TRBJ2-1; TRBD1 might be the D (5 bases). This CDR3 region has 15 residues. Germline values: CDR1 SGHTA, CDR2 FQGTGA. The V end was cut by 5 bases, the J end by 6 bases, with 17 bases between. The CDR3: CASSPAPRATNEQFF. Here the CDR3 DNA reads TGTGCCAGCAGCCCAGCCCCCAGGGCTACCAATGAGCAGTTCTTC.

The V gene is TRBV5-1, the J gene TRBJ2-3; 13 bases match TRBD2. After removal of 4 bases from V and 5 bases from J, the junction contained 7 bases not matched to a gene. The CDR3 runs to 16 residues. CDR1 SGHRS and CDR2 YFSETQ come from the germline V gene. The CDR3 DNA is TGCGCCAGCAGCCGCGGGACTAGCGGGGTGGTAGATACGCAGTATTTT. Protein sequence: CASSRGTSGVVDTQYF.

The chain has TRBV5-4 and TRBJ2-1; 7 positions match TRBD2. The CDR3 has 14 amino acids. V lost 2 bases to trimming and J lost 4 bases; unmatched junction nucleotides: 3. Germline CDR1 reads SGHNT; CDR2 reads YYREEE (reference sequence). The DNA for the CDR3 is TGTGCCAGCAGCTTAGGGACTACTTACAATGAGCAGTTCTTC. This gives the protein CASSLGTTYNEQFF.

This chain joins TRBV29-1 and TRBJ1-1; possibly TRBD1 for D (6 bases). Germline CDR1 SQVTM, CDR2 ANQGSEA. V lost 5 bases, J lost 3 bases, and 10 bases lay in between. This CDR3 region has 12 residues. CDR3 loop: CSVQGPYTEAFF. The CDR3 region has the DNA TGCAGCGTTCAGGGGCCGTACACTGAAGCTTTCTTT. Variable domain in full (rest from reference TRBV29-1 and TRBJ1-1): SAVISQKPSRDICQRGTSLTIQCQVDSQVTMMFWYRQQPGQSLTLIATANQGSEATYESGFVIDKFPISRPNLTFSTLTVSNMSPEDSSIYLCSVQGPYTEAFFGQGTRLTVV.